Detailed here is one TCR beta chain. Antigen unknown. A read error may produce the germline difference seen at one junction end. CDR1 is SGHRS, CDR2 YFSETQ, per germline. The CDR3 contains 14 residues. This record belongs to a study of long-term antiretroviral therapy in people with HIV. Study-level results: It was observed that HIV repertoires exhibited narrower CDR3 length ranges than controls. At every time point, clones expanded before ART dominated the repertoire.

Only United States sites treated participants with HIV. The libraries were made with immunoSEQ v3.0 at survey level. A target of about 35,000-50,000 T-cell genomes per sample was set for sequencing. Some clones are missing from TCRdb's copy, which holds only in-frame ones; the method was immunoSEQ multiplex PCR. The table has more than 15,000 clones, less than 85% seen once. The sequence was collected from a woman in her thirties with HIV. The genes are TRBV5-1 and TRBJ2-3; D perhaps matches TRBD1 (6 bases). The material was unsorted PBMCs, obtained 2.9 years after starting antiretroviral therapy. The CDR3 here is CACRGQSSTDTQYF. CDR3 DNA: TGCGCCTGCAGAGGACAGTCTAGCACAGATACGCAGTATTTT. The entire variable domain, with the rest obtained from reference TRBV5-1 and TRBJ2-3, is as follows: KAGVTQTPRYLIKTRGQQVTLSCSPISGHRSVSWYQQTPGQGLQFLFEYFSETQRNKGNFPGRFSGRQFSNSRSEMNVSTLELGDSALYLCACRGQSSTDTQYFGPGTRLTVL.